These 4 T cell receptor beta chains share one sample of origin, sequenced in a study of CD8+ T cells in alopecia areata. Specified treatment: oral pan-JAK inhibitor, 5-10 mg twice daily. RNA was isolated and reverse transcribed to cDNA, the sequencing template. Profiling relied on immunoSEQ multiplex PCR, and the TCRdb table lists in-frame clones only, not all of them. The sample includes about 270,000 clones, 60% seen only once; the top ten take about 0.88%. Here the sequenced sample was CD4+ T cells sorted from blood, taken at approximately week 52, from a patient treated with tofacitinib. The receptors come from a human donor with alopecia areata.

This chain uses TRBV9 with TRBJ1-1; possible D gene TRBD1, 6 bases. The CDR3 contains 16 residues. V gave up 4 bases and J gave up 5 bases, with 21 bases separating them. Germline assignment: CDR1 SGDLS and CDR2 YYNGEE. For the CDR3, the DNA is TGTGCCAGCAGCCGAAGACAGGACCACCGAGGAACTGAAGCTTTCTTT. It encodes CASSRRQDHRGTEAFF.

The V call is TRBV14, the J call TRBJ1-2, with TRBD1 matching 7 bases. Germline CDR1 and CDR2: SGHDN and FVKESK. The V and J ends lost 2 bases and 8 bases, in that order; junction bases with no gene match: 5. The CDR3 is 13 amino acids. DNA of the CDR3: TGTGCCAGCAGCCAATCACGGACAGGCGGCTACACCTTC. Protein: CASSQSRTGGYTF. The full variable domain, with the rest looked up from reference TRBV14 and TRBJ1-2, is EAGVTQFPSHSVIEKGQTVTLRCDPISGHDNLYWYRRVMGKEIKFLLHFVKESKQDESGMPNNRFLAERTGGTYSTLKVQPAELEDSGVYFCASSQSRTGGYTFGSGTRLTVV.

The genes are TRBV27 and TRBJ2-7; D is tentatively TRBD1 or TRBD2 (5 bases each). The CDR3 covers 13 residues. Germline CDR1 MNHEY, CDR2 SMNVEV (reference sequence). Between the trimmed V and J ends, which lost 8 bases and 7 bases, there was a span of 18 bases. CDR3 nucleotides: TGTGCCAGCTATCAACCGGGACCCCATGAGCAGTACTTC. This encodes CASYQPGPHEQYF.

The chain links TRBV29-1 to TRBJ1-1, with D possibly being TRBD1 (5 bases). V gave up 5 bases and J gave up 2 bases, with 12 bases separating them. Germline V lookup: CDR1 SQVTM, CDR2 ANQGSEA. The CDR3 sequence is 13 residues long. The CDR3 spells CSVNGQGNTEAFF. In DNA form, the CDR3 reads TGCAGCGTTAACGGGCAGGGTAACACTGAAGCTTTCTTT.